This T cell receptor (beta chain) was recorded in a study of early T cells in non-severe SARS-CoV-2 infection. Study-level background: It was bulk RNA from unsorted whole blood that was sequenced, and the chains were unpaired. Study-wide results and limits: Clonotype matching in VDJdb favored anti-spike CD8 responses and did not capture private and CD4 specificities.

Note on this clonotype: What it recognizes is unknown.

Attachment of unique molecular identifiers was made to individual cDNA molecules. One entry per CDR3 protein, called by TCRdb with MiXCR from the 5' RACE reads. This sample has 43,000 or so distinct CDR3 sequences, with around 7.8% found just once. V was pared by 4 bases and J by 2 bases, with 10 bases between. Germline V CDR1 and CDR2: SGHTA, FQGNSA. This CDR3 comprises 14 residues. The source material was whole blood. This receptor was identified in an adult who was a healthcare worker with PCR-confirmed SARS-CoV-2 infection or an uninfected control (not recorded which). The chain recombines TRBV7-2 with TRBJ2-3; no clear D. The CDR3: CASSYVLNTDTQYF. The CDR3 DNA reads as TGTGCCAGCAGCTACGTGCTTAACACAGATACGCAGTATTTT. Full variable domain (remainder filled in from reference TRBV7-2 and TRBJ2-3): GAGVSQSPSNKVTEKGKDVELRCDPISGHTALYWYRQSLGQGLEFLIYFQGNSAPDKSGLPSDRFSAERTGGSVSTLTIQRTQQEDSAVYLCASSYVLNTDTQYFGPGTRLTVL.